This is a list of T cell receptor beta chains from one sample in a study of early T cells in non-severe SARS-CoV-2 infection. A single record per CDR3 protein comes from TCRdb applying MiXCR to the 5' RACE reads. In the table there are about 49,000 distinct CDR3 sequences, roughly an eighth of which are singletons. Source: whole blood, taken at baseline. The receptor set was obtained from an adult who was a healthcare worker with PCR-confirmed SARS-CoV-2 infection or an uninfected control (not recorded which). Both conserved end residues are part of each CDR3. D genes are given only for firm matches. Only part of the rows carry a size: once, few, many, or a class if the clone is expanded.

clone_size,v_call,j_call,d_call,cdr3_aa,cdr3_nt
many,TRBV6-2/TRBV6-3,TRBJ2-1,NA,CASSYPPAGRNEQFF,TGTGCCAGCAGTTACCCGCCCGCAGGGCGGAATGAGCAGTTCTTC
NA,TRBV20-1,TRBJ2-7,NA,CSARPRTVYEQYF,TGCAGTGCTAGACCCCGGACTGTTTACGAGCAGTACTTC
few,TRBV7-3,TRBJ2-1,TRBD2,CASSLGGSLSYNEQFF,TGTGCCAGCAGCTTGGGCGGGAGCCTCTCCTACAATGAGCAGTTCTTC
few,TRBV2,TRBJ2-4,NA,CAGQDSPVDIQYF,TGTGCCGGGCAGGACAGCCCTGTAGACATTCAGTACTTC
few,TRBV7-9,TRBJ2-7,TRBD2,CASSLVGTSGIEQYF,TGTGCCAGCAGCTTAGTAGGGACTAGCGGGATCGAGCAGTACTTC
many,TRBV28,TRBJ1-5,NA,CASSSTGAVRDQPQHF,TGTGCCAGCAGTTCAACCGGAGCCGTTAGGGATCAGCCCCAGCATTTT
many,TRBV29-1,TRBJ1-3,TRBD1,CSVTGTEQANTIYF,TGCAGCGTAACCGGGACAGAGCAGGCGAACACCATATATTTT
NA,TRBV7-2,TRBJ2-3,NA,CASSLAGLTDTQYF,TGTGCCAGCAGCTTAGCGGGACTCACAGATACGCAGTATTTT
once,TRBV4-3,TRBJ1-3,NA,CASSQDPRGGRGNTIYF,TGCGCCAGCAGCCAAGACCCCCGTGGGGGTAGGGGAAACACCATATATTTT
few,TRBV5-1,TRBJ2-1,NA,CASSLALASGVDEQFF,TGCGCCAGCAGCTTGGCCTTAGCCTCAGGGGTAGATGAGCAGTTCTTC
NA,TRBV28,TRBJ2-3,TRBD2,CASSLRQGGEYF,TGTGCCAGCAGTTTAAGGCAGGGAGGGGAGTATTTT
few,TRBV7-9,TRBJ1-4,TRBD1,CASSLDRGGEKLFF,TGTGCCAGCAGTTTGGACAGGGGGGGTGAAAAACTGTTTTTT
few,TRBV6-4,TRBJ1-2,NA,CASSPRGGRSGYTF,TGTGCCAGCAGTCCCCGTGGAGGGCGCTCTGGCTACACCTTC
many,TRBV11-2,TRBJ2-5,NA,CASSIDMGLATQYF,TGTGCCAGCAGCATAGATATGGGCCTGGCGACCCAGTACTTC
few,TRBV9,TRBJ2-7,NA,CASSPQSRSGEQYF,TGTGCCAGCAGCCCCCAATCGAGAAGCGGCGAGCAGTACTTC
NA,TRBV20-1,TRBJ1-1,TRBD1,CSARGGGEEAFF,TGCAGTGCCCGGGGAGGGGGCGAAGAAGCTTTCTTT
few,TRBV10-3,TRBJ2-7,NA,CAISEPGQHYEQYF,TGTGCCATCAGTGAGCCAGGACAACACTACGAGCAGTACTTC
NA,TRBV19,TRBJ1-2,NA,CASTARSAGYSNYGYTF,TGTGCCAGTACCGCTAGATCGGCAGGGTATTCCAACTATGGCTACACCTTC
NA,TRBV7-2,TRBJ2-7,NA,CASSLSVEQYF,TGTGCCAGCAGCCTTTCAGTCGAGCAGTACTTC
many,TRBV24-1,TRBJ2-3,TRBD2,CATSPPSGSDTQYF,TGTGCCACCAGTCCTCCTAGCGGGAGCGATACGCAGTATTTT
many,TRBV19,TRBJ2-1,TRBD2,CASSSTSGGRYEQFF,TGTGCCAGTAGTTCGACTAGCGGGGGGAGGTATGAGCAGTTCTTC
few,TRBV11-2,TRBJ2-7,TRBD2,CASSKTTSGRMYEQYF,TGTGCCAGCAGCAAAACGACTAGCGGGAGGATGTACGAGCAGTACTTC
few,TRBV6-1,TRBJ1-4,NA,CASSEAGRKLNEKLFF,TGTGCCAGCAGTGAAGCTGGGAGAAAATTAAATGAAAAACTGTTTTTT
NA,TRBV19,TRBJ2-3,TRBD2,CASSDAGDADTQYF,TGTGCCAGTAGTGACGCGGGAGACGCAGATACGCAGTATTTT
many,TRBV21-1,TRBJ2-1,NA,CASSNGGEQFF,TGTGCCAGCAGCAACGGGGGTGAGCAGTTCTTC
NA,TRBV20-1,TRBJ2-3,NA,CSARDLGQIKDTQYF,TGCAGTGCTAGAGATCTCGGGCAGATAAAGGATACGCAGTATTTT
few,TRBV20-1,TRBJ2-3,TRBD1,CSASLDRGVTDTQYF,TGCAGTGCTTCCCTGGACAGGGGAGTGACAGATACGCAGTATTTT
few,TRBV4-3,TRBJ1-1,NA,CASSPSPQGRVDTEAFF,TGCGCCAGCAGCCCGTCCCCACAGGGTAGAGTGGATACTGAAGCTTTCTTT
NA,TRBV11-2,TRBJ2-3,TRBD2,CASSFGTSGRRFTDTQYF,TGTGCCAGCAGCTTTGGGACTAGCGGGAGGCGGTTCACAGATACGCAGTATTTT
few,TRBV7-6,TRBJ2-5,NA,CASSLVQGQETQYF,TGTGCCAGCAGCTTAGTACAGGGCCAAGAGACCCAGTACTTC
few,TRBV2,TRBJ2-2,NA,CASRASGELFF,TGTGCCAGCAGGGCCAGCGGGGAGCTGTTTTTT
NA,TRBV6-2/TRBV6-3,TRBJ1-1,NA,CASVTDLNTEAFF,TGTGCCAGCGTCACGGACCTTAACACTGAAGCTTTCTTT
many,TRBV24-1,TRBJ2-5,TRBD2,CATSDPTGLGRAQETQYF,TGTGCCACCAGTGATCCCACCGGATTGGGGAGGGCCCAAGAGACCCAGTACTTC
few,TRBV27,TRBJ2-5,NA,CASSPTGTYAETQYF,TGTGCCAGCAGTCCAACCGGGACTTACGCAGAGACCCAGTACTTC